The clone carrying this TCR beta chain was picked up a small number of times. Per the original methods: Amplification of reference gene primers was used by the study to estimate nucleated cell counts. Method: immunoSEQ multiplex PCR; TCRdb's copy keeps in-frame clones and lacks some. The DNA gave D and trimming, while V, J and clone size come from that table. The repertoire holds 350,000 to 450,000 clones, with roughly nine tenths as singletons. This sample was taken from a study of blood T cell repertoires in COVID-19. Study at large: The samples span acute and convalescent COVID-19 from the United States, Italy and Spain. T cells, B-cell-depleted T cells, or PBMCs supplied cDNA or gDNA.

This CDR3 spans 15 amino acids. J was trimmed by 10 bases and V by 4 bases; bases with no gene match: 10. Germline V gene data show CDR1 as MDHEN and CDR2 as SYDVKM. This chain connects TRBV28 to TRBJ1-6; 7 nucleotides match TRBD1. Sequencing used peripheral blood. The TCR originated in a middle-aged man with acute or convalescent COVID-19. This chain's CDR3 is CASSSETGLRSPLHF. The CDR3, as DNA: TGTGCCAGCAGTTCCGAGACAGGGTTAAGATCACCCCTCCACTTT.